This T cell receptor (beta chain) came from a study of post-analysis software for immune sequencing data. V shed 1 base and J shed 3 bases, with 9 bases lying between them. Looked up from germline, CDR1 is LGHNA and CDR2 is YSLEER. The CDR3 is 14 amino acids. The table lists this clonotype with a few counts. The antigen remains undetermined. The study's findings and limits: Patients had higher frequencies than controls of five or six TRBV segments, including TRBV5-6, TRBV5-1 and TRBV20-1.

cDNA libraries of TCR beta carried unique molecular identifiers. TCRdb re-called the PCR reads with MiXCR, one entry per CDR3 protein. The data show some 690,000 distinct CDR3 sequences, roughly 30% seen once. Sequencing was done on a sample of blood. The V gene is TRBV4-3, the J gene TRBJ1-1; no firm D call. The TCR sequence derives from a girl aged 10 to 17 with multiple sclerosis. CDR3 nucleotides: TGCGCCAGCAGCCAAGCTCGCGTAGACACTGAAGCTTTCTTT. Translation gives CASSQARVDTEAFF.